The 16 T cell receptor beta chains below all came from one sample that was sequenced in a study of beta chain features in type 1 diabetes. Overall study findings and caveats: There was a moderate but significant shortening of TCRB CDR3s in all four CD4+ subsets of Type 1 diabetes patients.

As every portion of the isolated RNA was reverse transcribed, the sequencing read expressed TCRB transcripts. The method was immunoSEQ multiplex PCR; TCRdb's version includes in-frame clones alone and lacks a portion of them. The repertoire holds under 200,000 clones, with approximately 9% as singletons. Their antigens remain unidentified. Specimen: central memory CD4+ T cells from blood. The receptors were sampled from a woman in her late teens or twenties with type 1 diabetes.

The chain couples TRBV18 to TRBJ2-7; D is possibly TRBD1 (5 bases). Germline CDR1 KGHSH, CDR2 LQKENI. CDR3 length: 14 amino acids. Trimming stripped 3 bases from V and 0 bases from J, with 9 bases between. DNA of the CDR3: TGTGCCAGCTCACCCCAGGGATACTCCTACGAGCAGTACTTC. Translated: CASSPQGYSYEQYF. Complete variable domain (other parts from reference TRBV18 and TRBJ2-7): NAGVMQNPRHLVRRRGQEARLRCSPMKGHSHVYWYRQLPEEGLKFMVYLQKENIIDESGMPKERFSAEFPKEGPSILRIQQVVRGDSAAYFCASSPQGYSYEQYFGPGTRLTVT.

The CDR3 DNA sequence: TGCGCCAGCAGCTTCGGCAGGGGAATGGAAGATACGCAGTATTTT. This gives the protein CASSFGRGMEDTQYF. V usage is TRBV5-1 and J usage is TRBJ2-3; D possibly corresponds to TRBD1 (6 bases). V lost 2 bases, J lost 5 bases, and 15 bases lay in between. The CDR3 contains 15 residues. Germline V lookup: CDR1 SGHRS, CDR2 YFSETQ.

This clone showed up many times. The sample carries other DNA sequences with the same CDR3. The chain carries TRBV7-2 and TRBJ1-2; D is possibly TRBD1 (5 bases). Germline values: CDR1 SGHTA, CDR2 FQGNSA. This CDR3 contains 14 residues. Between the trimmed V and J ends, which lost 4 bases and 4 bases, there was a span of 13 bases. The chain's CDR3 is CASSSRQGGYGYTF. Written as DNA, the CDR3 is TGTGCCAGCAGCTCCCGGCAGGGAGGCTATGGCTACACCTTC.

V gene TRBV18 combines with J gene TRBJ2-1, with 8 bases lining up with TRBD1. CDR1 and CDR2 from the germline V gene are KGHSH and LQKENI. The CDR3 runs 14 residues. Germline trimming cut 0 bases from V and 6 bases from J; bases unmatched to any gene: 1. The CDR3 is CASSPPTGVNEQFF. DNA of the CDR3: TGTGCCAGCTCACCACCGACAGGGGTCAATGAGCAGTTCTTC.

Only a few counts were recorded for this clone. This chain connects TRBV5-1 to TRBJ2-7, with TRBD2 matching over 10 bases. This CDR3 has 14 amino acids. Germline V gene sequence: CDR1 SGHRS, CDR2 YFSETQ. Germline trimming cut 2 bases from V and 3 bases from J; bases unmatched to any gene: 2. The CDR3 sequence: CASSFSSGSYEQYF. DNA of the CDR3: TGCGCCAGCAGCTTCTCTAGCGGGAGCTACGAGCAGTACTTC.

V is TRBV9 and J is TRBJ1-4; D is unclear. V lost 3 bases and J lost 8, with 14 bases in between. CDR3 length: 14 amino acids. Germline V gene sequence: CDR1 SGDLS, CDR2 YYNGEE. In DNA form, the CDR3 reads TGTGCCAGCAGCGAAAAACGGTACGGGGAAAAACTGTTTTTT. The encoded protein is CASSEKRYGEKLFF.

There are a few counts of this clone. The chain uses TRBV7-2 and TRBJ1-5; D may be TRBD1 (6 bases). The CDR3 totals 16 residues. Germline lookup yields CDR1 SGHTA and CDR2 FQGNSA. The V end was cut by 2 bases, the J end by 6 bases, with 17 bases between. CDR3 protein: CASSLNPGGLGQPQHF. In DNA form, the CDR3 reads TGTGCCAGCAGCTTAAACCCCGGGGGGCTGGGTCAGCCCCAGCATTTT.

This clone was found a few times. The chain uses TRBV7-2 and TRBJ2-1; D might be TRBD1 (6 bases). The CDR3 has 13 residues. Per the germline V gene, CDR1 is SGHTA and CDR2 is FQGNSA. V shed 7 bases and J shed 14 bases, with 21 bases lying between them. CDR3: CASNPAGGGFKFF. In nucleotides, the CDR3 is TGTGCCAGCAACCCGGCGGGTGGGGGCTTTAAGTTCTTC.

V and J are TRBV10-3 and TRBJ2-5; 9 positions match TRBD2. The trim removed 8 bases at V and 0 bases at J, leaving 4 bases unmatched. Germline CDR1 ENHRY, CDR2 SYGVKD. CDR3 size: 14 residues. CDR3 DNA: TGTGCCATCCGGCGGGAGGGGAACCAAGAGACCCAGTACTTC. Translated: CAIRREGNQETQYF.

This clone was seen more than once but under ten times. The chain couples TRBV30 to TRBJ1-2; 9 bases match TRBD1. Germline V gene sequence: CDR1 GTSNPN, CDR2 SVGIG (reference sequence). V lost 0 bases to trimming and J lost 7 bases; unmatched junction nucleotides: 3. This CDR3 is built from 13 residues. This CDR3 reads CAWSVQGAVGYTF. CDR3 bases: TGTGCCTGGAGTGTACAGGGGGCGGTTGGCTACACCTTC.

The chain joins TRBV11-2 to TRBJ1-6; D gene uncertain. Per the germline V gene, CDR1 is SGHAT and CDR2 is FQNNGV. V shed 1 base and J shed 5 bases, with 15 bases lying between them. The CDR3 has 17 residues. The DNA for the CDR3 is TGTGCCAGCAGCTTAGTCCTCTGTGCGGTAGATAATTCACCCCTCCACTTT. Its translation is CASSLVLCAVDNSPLHF.

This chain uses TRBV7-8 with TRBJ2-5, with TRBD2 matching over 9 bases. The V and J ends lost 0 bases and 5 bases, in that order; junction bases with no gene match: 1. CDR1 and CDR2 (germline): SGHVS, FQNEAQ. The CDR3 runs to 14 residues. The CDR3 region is CASSLARGGETQYF. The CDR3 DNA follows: TGTGCCAGCAGCTTAGCGCGGGGGGGGGAGACCCAGTACTTC.

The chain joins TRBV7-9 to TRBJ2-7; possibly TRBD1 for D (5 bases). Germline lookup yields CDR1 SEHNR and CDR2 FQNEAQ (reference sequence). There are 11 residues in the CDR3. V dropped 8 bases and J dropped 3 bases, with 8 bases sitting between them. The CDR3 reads CASGQGYEQYF. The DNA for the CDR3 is TGTGCCAGCGGGCAGGGCTACGAGCAGTACTTC.

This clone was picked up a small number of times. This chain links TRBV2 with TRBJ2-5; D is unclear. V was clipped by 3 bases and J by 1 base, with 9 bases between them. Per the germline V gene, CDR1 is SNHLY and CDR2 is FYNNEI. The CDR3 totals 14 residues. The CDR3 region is CASSDNNLQETQYF. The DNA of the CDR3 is TGTGCCAGCAGTGACAACAACCTCCAAGAGACCCAGTACTTC.

CDR3 amino acids: CASSNYGIHGYTF. The CDR3, as DNA: TGTGCCAGCAGCAACTACGGGATTCATGGCTACACCTTC. This chain connects TRBV5-6 to TRBJ1-2; no reliable D call. Trimming took off 4 bases at V and 6 bases at J, with 13 bases between the two ends. The CDR3 extends over 13 amino acids. Germline CDR1 SGHDT, CDR2 YYEEEE.

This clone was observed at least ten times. This CDR3 is CASGGTAEDTQYF. CDR3 sequence (DNA): TGTGCCAGCGGCGGGACAGCGGAAGATACGCAGTATTTT. V usage is TRBV5-4 and J usage is TRBJ2-3; TRBD1 is a possible D gene (7 bases). Germline-derived CDR1 and CDR2 are SGHNT and YYREEE (reference sequence). V lost 7 bases to trimming and J lost 5 bases, with 14 bases between them. The CDR3 spans 13 residues.